These 24 T cell receptor beta chains share one sample of origin, sequenced in a study of cytomegalovirus exposure and HLA in healthy donors. Primers included in the PCR were 60 Vbeta and 13 Jbeta primers. The protocol was immunoSEQ multiplex PCR, while the TCRdb copy is restricted to in-frame clones and leaves out a portion. The sample spans approximately 45,000 clones; the ten largest clones claim more than 8%. Material for sequencing was PBMCs. These receptor sequences come from a male donor in good health and CMV-seronegative.

The chain joins TRBV9 to TRBJ2-1; tentative D call: TRBD2 (5 bases). Germline values: CDR1 SGDLS, CDR2 YYNGEE. Deletions cut 2 bases from V and 3 bases from J, with 15 bases between. The CDR3 has 16 amino acids. The CDR3: CASSVDYAGIYNEQFF. In DNA, the CDR3 is TGTGCCAGCAGCGTCGACTATGCCGGGATCTACAATGAGCAGTTCTTC.

The chain uses TRBV11-3 and TRBJ2-1; unclear D gene. The CDR3 is 12 residues long. The V gene's germline CDR1 is SGHNT and CDR2 YENEEA. The V end lost 1 base, the J end lost 10 bases, and 8 bases lay between the germline ends. The CDR3 spells CASSLGAREQFF. The CDR3, as DNA: TGTGCCAGCAGCTTAGGAGCGAGGGAGCAGTTCTTC.

V is TRBV11-1 and J is TRBJ2-5; 13 bases fit TRBD2. J gave up 1 base and V 7 bases, and 6 bases lay outside the gene matches. The CDR3 is made up of 16 amino acids. CDR1 SGHAT and CDR2 FQDESV come from the germline V gene (reference sequence). The CDR3 nucleotides read TGTGCCAGCAACGGACTAGCGGGAGTGGGCCAAGAGACCCAGTACTTC. It yields the protein CASNGLAGVGQETQYF.

This rearrangement joins TRBV9 to TRBJ2-3, with 9 bases aligning to TRBD2. Germline loops: CDR1 SGDLS, CDR2 YYNGEE. J was trimmed by 1 base and V by 4 bases; bases with no gene match: 4. The CDR3 has 15 residues. The CDR3 protein is CASSFSGGRTDTQYF. The CDR3 nucleotides read TGTGCCAGCAGCTTTAGCGGGGGTCGCACAGATACGCAGTATTTT.

The chain uses TRBV5-4 and TRBJ2-1; tentative D call: TRBD1 (5 bases). Trimming removed 4 bases from V and 13 bases from J, with 12 bases in between. The germline V gene has CDR1 SGHNT and CDR2 YYREEE (reference sequence). The CDR3 runs 11 residues. The CDR3 sequence: CASSAGPEQFF. Written as DNA, the CDR3 is TGTGCCAGCAGCGCAGGGCCCGAACAGTTCTTC.

The chain has TRBV6-5 and TRBJ2-1; a possible D gene is TRBD2 (6 bases). Germline V gene data show CDR1 as MNHEY and CDR2 as SVGAGI. The CDR3 extends over 13 amino acids. V lost 6 bases to trimming and J lost 6 bases, with 12 bases between them. In DNA form, the CDR3 reads TGTGCCAGCAGACGACTAGTTCCCAATGAGCAGTTCTTC. Translating gives CASRRLVPNEQFF.

V is TRBV2 and J is TRBJ2-4, with a tentative D call TRBD2 (5 bases). The germline gives CDR1 SNHLY, CDR2 FYNNEI. With 2 bases removed from V and 1 base from J, the gap between germline ends came to 18 bases. This CDR3 region has 18 residues. CDR3 DNA sequence: TGTGCCAGCAGTGAAACCCGGATAGCGAGTGGTGCCAAAAACATTCAGTACTTC. Its translation: CASSETRIASGAKNIQYF.

The rearrangement links TRBV4-2 to TRBJ1-4; D is uncertain. The germline V and J ends were trimmed by 0 bases and 6 bases, with 11 bases remaining between them. This CDR3 has 15 amino acids. CDR1 is LGHNA, CDR2 YNFKEQ, per germline. CDR3 sequence: CASSQEGSTDEKLFF. CDR3 DNA sequence: TGTGCCAGCAGCCAAGAAGGGAGTACGGATGAAAAACTGTTTTTT.

The rearrangement uses TRBV18 and TRBJ2-7, with 10 positions matching TRBD1. Trimming at V came to 4 bases and at J to 3 bases, leaving 3 bases not matched to a gene. Germline loops: CDR1 KGHSH, CDR2 LQKENI. This CDR3 spans 14 amino acids. CDR3 loop: CASSLGQGVYEQYF. The CDR3 bases are TGTGCCAGCTCACTAGGACAGGGGGTCTACGAGCAGTACTTC.

This chain uses TRBV2 with TRBJ2-7; 7 bases agree with TRBD1. This CDR3 has 15 residues. In germline, CDR1 is SNHLY, CDR2 FYNNEI. Trimming cost V 6 bases and J 1 base; bases outside gene matches: 9. The CDR3 nucleotides read TGTGCCAGCAGGGGGCTAAAGGACAGGTCCTACGAGCAGTACTTC. It specifies CASRGLKDRSYEQYF. Full variable domain (rest looked up from reference TRBV2 and TRBJ2-7): EPEVTQTPSHQVTQMGQEVILRCVPISNHLYFYWYRQILGQKVEFLVSFYNNEISEKSEIFDDQFSVERPDGSNFTLKIRSTKLEDSAMYFCASRGLKDRSYEQYFGPGTRLTVT.

The chain combines TRBV5-4 with TRBJ2-3; tentative D call: TRBD2 (6 bases). Deletions cut 4 bases from V and 0 bases from J, with 9 bases between. In germline, CDR1 is SGHNT, CDR2 YYREEE (reference sequence). This CDR3 is built from 14 residues. CDR3 in amino acids: CASSRTSSTDTQYF. DNA for the CDR3: TGTGCCAGCAGCCGCACTAGCAGCACAGATACGCAGTATTTT.

V and J are TRBV6-5 and TRBJ2-7, with 16 positions matching TRBD2. This CDR3 has 16 amino acids. Losses at the gene ends were 4 bases for V and 3 bases for J; bases not matched to a gene: 3. Germline CDR1 and CDR2: MNHEY and SVGAGI. This CDR3 reads CASSSGTSGRVYEQYF. CDR3 nucleotides: TGTGCCAGCAGTTCCGGGACTAGCGGGAGGGTCTACGAGCAGTACTTC.

The rearrangement links TRBV2 to TRBJ2-3, with TRBD2 matching over 9 bases. Germline CDR1 SNHLY, CDR2 FYNNEI. The CDR3 runs 15 residues. The trim removed 3 bases at V and 2 bases at J, leaving 3 bases unmatched. CDR3 in DNA: TGTGCCAGCAGTGATGGACTAGCGACCACAGATACGCAGTATTTT. Encoded protein: CASSDGLATTDTQYF. The full variable domain, in which reference TRBV2 and TRBJ2-3 provide the parts outside the CDR3, is EPEVTQTPSHQVTQMGQEVILRCVPISNHLYFYWYRQILGQKVEFLVSFYNNEISEKSEIFDDQFSVERPDGSNFTLKIRSTKLEDSAMYFCASSDGLATTDTQYFGPGTRLTVL.

This rearrangement joins TRBV18 to TRBJ2-7; 7 nucleotides agree with TRBD2. The CDR3 extends over 15 amino acids. Germline V gives CDR1 KGHSH, CDR2 LQKENI. The junction had 6 bases not matched to a gene; V was cut back by 1 base and J by 3 bases. CDR3 amino acids: CASSPRQASGYEQYF. CDR3 in DNA: TGTGCCAGCTCACCACGTCAGGCTAGCGGCTACGAGCAGTACTTC.

V and J are TRBV15 and TRBJ2-7, with a tentative D call TRBD2 (6 bases). The V end lost 0 bases, the J end lost 3 bases, and 12 bases lay between the germline ends. Germline V gene data show CDR1 as LNHNV and CDR2 as YYDKDF (reference sequence). The CDR3 length is 15 residues. The CDR3 DNA sequence: TGTGCCACCAGCAGAGAGGGTTTGGAGGGCTACGAGCAGTACTTC. Translating it yields CATSREGLEGYEQYF. The full variable domain, its missing parts supplied by reference TRBV15 and TRBJ2-7, is DAMVIQNPRYQVTQFGKPVTLSCSQTLNHNVMYWYQQKSSQAPKLLFHYYDKDFNNEADTPDNFQSRRPNTSFCFLDIRSPGLGDTAMYLCATSREGLEGYEQYFGPGTRLTVT.

This chain links TRBV18 with TRBJ2-1, with 8 bases identical to TRBD1. The germline V gene has CDR1 KGHSH and CDR2 LQKENI. There are 15 residues in the CDR3. V was pared by 3 bases and J by 3 bases, with 4 bases of the junction left unmatched. The CDR3 DNA is TGTGCCAGCTCACCCCAGGGGGCCAGCTACAATGAGCAGTTCTTC. This codes for CASSPQGASYNEQFF. Together with reference TRBV18 and TRBJ2-1, the CDR3 gives the full variable domain: NAGVMQNPRHLVRRRGQEARLRCSPMKGHSHVYWYRQLPEEGLKFMVYLQKENIIDESGMPKERFSAEFPKEGPSILRIQQVVRGDSAAYFCASSPQGASYNEQFFGPGTRLTVL.

The V and J genes are TRBV19 and TRBJ1-5; a weak D match, TRBD1 (6 bases). Germline V CDR1 and CDR2: LNHDA, SQIVND (reference sequence). The length of the CDR3 is 14 residues. V was trimmed by 3 bases and J by 0 bases, leaving 6 bases between them. The CDR3 sequence: CASSMTGSNQPQHF. The CDR3 DNA follows: TGTGCCAGTAGTATGACAGGTAGCAATCAGCCCCAGCATTTT. The full variable domain, in which reference TRBV19 and TRBJ1-5 provide the parts outside the CDR3, is DGGITQSPKYLFRKEGQNVTLSCEQNLNHDAMYWYRQDPGQGLRLIYYSQIVNDFQKGDIAEGYSVSREKKESFPLTVTSAQKNPTAFYLCASSMTGSNQPQHFGDGTRLSIL.

The rearrangement joins TRBV6-5 to TRBJ2-7; D might be TRBD2 (5 bases). This CDR3 spans 16 amino acids. Germline V gene lookup returns CDR1 MNHEY and CDR2 SVGAGI. Trimming cost V 2 bases and J 4 bases, with 18 bases left between them. For the CDR3, the DNA is TGTGCCAGCAGTTACGGGAGAGCGGCCCTCGAATACGAGCAGTACTTC. Translated: CASSYGRAALEYEQYF.

J is TRBJ1-5 and V is TRBV19; unclear D gene. V was shortened by 3 bases and J by 2 bases, with 2 bases between the two germline ends. The V gene's germline CDR1 is LNHDA and CDR2 SQIVND (reference sequence). The CDR3 spans 12 residues. The CDR3, as DNA: TGTGCCAGTAGTATCGGCAATCAGCCCCAGCATTTT. Its translation: CASSIGNQPQHF. Drawing the rest from reference TRBV19 and TRBJ1-5, the complete variable domain is DGGITQSPKYLFRKEGQNVTLSCEQNLNHDAMYWYRQDPGQGLRLIYYSQIVNDFQKGDIAEGYSVSREKKESFPLTVTSAQKNPTAFYLCASSIGNQPQHFGDGTRLSIL.

This chain connects TRBV4-1 to TRBJ1-5, with 7 nucleotides matching TRBD1. CDR3 length equals 13 residues. Germline V gives CDR1 MGHRA, CDR2 YSYEKL. J gave up 14 bases and V 3 bases, and 10 bases lay outside the gene matches. CDR3 protein: CASSQEDRTGKHF. In nucleotides, the CDR3 is TGCGCCAGCAGCCAGGAGGACAGGACGGGCAAGCATTTT.

This sequence joins TRBV30 and TRBJ2-5, with 12 bases identical to TRBD2. Germline V gene sequence: CDR1 GTSNPN, CDR2 SVGIG (reference sequence). The CDR3 is 15 residues long. Trimming removed 0 bases from V and 5 bases from J; junction bases left unmatched: 4. The CDR3 reads CAWSVGLAGGETQYF. The CDR3, as DNA: TGTGCCTGGAGTGTCGGCCTAGCGGGAGGGGAGACCCAGTACTTC.

The V call is TRBV4-2, the J call TRBJ2-5; TRBD2 might be the D (6 bases). The germline V gene has CDR1 LGHNA and CDR2 YNFKEQ. CDR3 size: 15 residues. V was shortened by 2 bases and J by 1 base, with 11 bases between the two germline ends. CDR3 sequence (DNA): TGTGCCAGCAGCCAAATTCTAGCGCCCCAAGAGACCCAGTACTTC. Translation gives CASSQILAPQETQYF.

The rearrangement links TRBV5-1 to TRBJ2-7; the match to TRBD1 covers 8 bases. The CDR3 loop spans 15 amino acids. The ends lost 0 bases at V and 5 bases at J; junction bases unmatched: 7. Germline-derived CDR1 and CDR2 are SGHRS and YFSETQ. The CDR3 region is CASSLGQGATDEQYF. As DNA, the CDR3 is TGCGCCAGCAGCTTGGGGCAGGGGGCGACTGACGAGCAGTACTTC.

The chain combines TRBV5-8 with TRBJ1-5; D is unclear. Trimming stripped 4 bases from V and 7 bases from J, with 9 bases between. Germline CDR1 reads SGHTS; CDR2 reads YDEGEE. The CDR3 covers 12 residues. CDR3 residues: CASSPSGQPQHF. The CDR3 DNA sequence: TGTGCCAGCAGCCCCTCGGGGCAGCCCCAGCATTTT. The full variable domain, completed using reference TRBV5-8 and TRBJ1-5, is EAGVTQSPTHLIKTRGQQATLRCSPISGHTSVYWYQQALGLGLQFLLWYDEGEERNRGNFPPRFSGRQFPNYSSELNVNALELEDSALYLCASSPSGQPQHFGDGTRLSIL.